These 8 T cell receptor beta chains share one sample of origin, sequenced in a study of technical replicates of blood from several donors. Profiling relied on immunoSEQ multiplex PCR, and the TCRdb table lists in-frame clones only, not all of them. This sample has about 79,000 clones, with more than 90% found just once. The sample consisted of T cells isolated from PBMCs. Receptor source: a human donor in good health. Some clones in this sample may be carry-over from other donors' samples.

The rearrangement uses TRBV13 and TRBJ2-2; 9 bases agree with TRBD2. Per the germline V gene, CDR1 is PRHDT and CDR2 is FYEKMQ (reference sequence). The CDR3 extends over 15 amino acids. V was pared by 5 bases and J by 5 bases, with 6 bases of the junction left unmatched. The CDR3 is CASSHTAGGTGELFF. The CDR3 coding sequence is TGTGCCAGCAGCCACACGGCGGGAGGGACCGGGGAGCTGTTTTTT. The variable domain in full, with the rest retrieved from reference TRBV13 and TRBJ2-2, is AAGVIQSPRHLIKEKRETATLKCYPIPRHDTVYWYQQGPGQDPQFLISFYEKMQSDKGSIPDRFSAQQFSDYHSELNMSSLELGDSALYFCASSHTAGGTGELFFGEGSRLTVL.

The chain employs TRBV5-1 and TRBJ1-1, with 7 bases lining up with TRBD1. V lost 4 bases, J lost 5 bases, and 8 bases stayed unmatched. Germline V gives CDR1 SGHRS, CDR2 YFSETQ. This CDR3 region has 14 residues. For the CDR3, the DNA is TGCGCCAGCAGCCACACAGGGGTGGGGACTGAAGCTTTCTTT. Its protein product is CASSHTGVGTEAFF.

This sequence joins TRBV15 and TRBJ2-1; 14 bases agree with TRBD2. V shed 1 base, J shed 8 bases, and the junction held 4 bases outside the gene matches. Germline lookup yields CDR1 LNHNV and CDR2 YYDKDF (reference sequence). This CDR3 is 16 amino acids long. The CDR3 coding sequence is TGTGCCACCAGCAGAGGACTAGCGGGAGGGCTGGATGAGCAGTTCTTC. Protein: CATSRGLAGGLDEQFF.

The chain couples TRBV7-2 to TRBJ2-7; possibly TRBD2 for D (6 bases). V lost 2 bases to trimming and J lost 1 base, with 9 bases between them. Germline V CDR1 and CDR2: SGHTA, FQGNSA. This CDR3 is built from 14 residues. CDR3 region: CASSLQGLSYEQYF. CDR3 coding DNA: TGTGCCAGCAGCTTACAGGGACTTTCCTACGAGCAGTACTTC.

V usage is TRBV6-1 and J usage is TRBJ2-7; maybe TRBD2 (5 bases). Trimming pared 2 bases from V and 9 bases from J, leaving 17 bases between. This CDR3 contains 14 residues. Germline loops: CDR1 MNHNS, CDR2 SASEGT. The CDR3: CASSESIAPVAQYF. Written as DNA, the CDR3 is TGTGCCAGCAGTGAAAGCATAGCGCCAGTGGCGCAGTACTTC.

V gene TRBV10-3 combines with J gene TRBJ2-5; 7 bases match TRBD1. With 4 bases clipped from V and 2 bases from J, the junction kept 4 bases outside the gene matches. The CDR3 spans 14 residues. CDR1 is ENHRY and CDR2 is SYGVKD in the germline V gene. CDR3 amino acids: CAISAGQAQETQYF. The CDR3 DNA is TGTGCCATCAGTGCCGGACAGGCTCAAGAGACCCAGTACTTC.

The V call is TRBV7-9, the J call TRBJ2-7, with TRBD2 as a possible D gene (5 bases). Germline CDR1 and CDR2: SEHNR and FQNEAQ (reference sequence). With 3 bases removed from V and 3 bases from J, the gap between germline ends came to 15 bases. The CDR3 runs 15 residues. CDR3 coding DNA: TGTGCCAGCAGCTTTCCAACCGGGATCCTCTACGAGCAGTACTTC. Its protein product is CASSFPTGILYEQYF.

The V and J genes are TRBV18 and TRBJ1-5; no clear D. The CDR3 loop spans 13 amino acids. The V and J ends lost 3 bases and 11 bases respectively, with 14 bases between them. Germline V lookup: CDR1 KGHSH, CDR2 LQKENI. The CDR3 coding sequence is TGTGCCAGCTCACCCTCTCTCGTGAGTGCCCAGCATTTT. Its protein is CASSPSLVSAQHF.